Below are 32 T cell receptor beta chains sequenced from a single sample in a study of cytomegalovirus exposure and HLA in healthy donors. In the PCR, 60 Vbeta and 13 Jbeta primers were used. The method was immunoSEQ multiplex PCR; TCRdb's version includes in-frame clones alone and lacks a portion of them. The sample has around 76,000 clones; more than 60% are singletons. Sequencing input: PBMCs. Receptor source: a man aged 35 to 55 in good health and CMV-seronegative.

The chain is built from TRBV4-2 and TRBJ1-4; 7 bases line up with TRBD1. Unmatched junction bases numbered 10, after V lost 0 bases and J lost 6 bases. From germline, CDR1 is LGHNA and CDR2 YNFKEQ. This CDR3 is built from 17 residues. For the CDR3, the DNA is TGTGCCAGCAGCCAAGAGTACCGAGGGGGCAGTTATGAAAAACTGTTTTTT. It translates to CASSQEYRGGSYEKLFF.

V is TRBV6-5 and J is TRBJ2-2; 9 nucleotides agree with TRBD1. The CDR3 extends over 14 amino acids. Germline lookup yields CDR1 MNHEY and CDR2 SVGAGI. V was pared by 5 bases and J by 4 bases, with 2 bases of the junction left unmatched. The CDR3 DNA reads TGTGCCAGCAGTCGGACAGGGGTCACCGGGGAGCTGTTTTTT. Amino acids: CASSRTGVTGELFF.

V is TRBV7-8 and J is TRBJ2-1; 9 bases line up with TRBD2. Germline lookup yields CDR1 SGHVS and CDR2 FQNEAQ. V gave up 4 bases and J gave up 1 base; unmatched junction bases: 2. The CDR3 spans 15 residues. The CDR3 nucleotides read TGTGCCAGCAGCTCCCTAGCGGGGTCCTACAATGAGCAGTTCTTC. Translating it yields CASSSLAGSYNEQFF.

Comments on this clone: Other DNA sequences from this sample encode an identical CDR3 as well. The V call is TRBV9, the J call TRBJ2-7; the D is unclear. The germline V gene has CDR1 SGDLS and CDR2 YYNGEE. Trimming removed 4 bases from V and 0 bases from J, with 14 bases in between. The CDR3 is 15 residues long. Here the CDR3 DNA reads TGTGCCAGCAGCTTCTCAGACAAGAACTCCTACGAGCAGTACTTC. Translated, it gives CASSFSDKNSYEQYF.

Only one count was recorded for this clone. The chain recombines TRBV19 with TRBJ2-1, with 7 bases that match TRBD2. Germline V gives CDR1 LNHDA, CDR2 SQIVND (reference sequence). The CDR3 runs 14 residues. J was trimmed by 5 bases and V by 7 bases; bases with no gene match: 8. The CDR3 reads CASTRAGRNNEQFF. The CDR3 coding sequence is TGTGCCAGTACGAGAGCGGGAAGGAACAATGAGCAGTTCTTC.

The J gene is TRBJ2-5, the V gene TRBV5-4; TRBD2 matches at 9 bases. CDR1 SGHNT and CDR2 YYREEE come from the germline V gene (reference sequence). The V segment lost 2 bases and the J segment 1 base; nucleotides outside the gene matches: 3. The CDR3 contains 15 residues. As DNA, the CDR3 is TGTGCCAGCAGCTTTAGCGGGAGTAGCCAAGAGACCCAGTACTTC. Translating it yields CASSFSGSSQETQYF.

CDR3 in amino acids: CASSLEASSGNTIYF. For the CDR3, the DNA is TGTGCCAGCAGCTTGGAGGCCAGCTCTGGAAACACCATATATTTT. The chain links TRBV11-1 to TRBJ1-3; no clear D gene. This CDR3 has 15 amino acids. V lost 3 bases, J lost 0 bases, and 9 bases lay in between. Germline assignment: CDR1 SGHAT and CDR2 FQDESV (reference sequence). Based on the CDR3 plus reference TRBV11-1 and TRBJ1-3, the full variable domain is EAEVAQSPRYKITEKSQAVAFWCDPISGHATLYWYRQILGQGPELLVQFQDESVVDDSQLPKDRFSAERLKGVDSTLKIQPAELGDSAMYLCASSLEASSGNTIYFGEGSWLTVV.

This chain connects TRBV19 to TRBJ2-3; 7 positions agree with TRBD2. Losses at the gene ends were 5 bases for V and 5 bases for J; bases not matched to a gene: 10. The CDR3 spans 15 residues. Per the germline V gene, CDR1 is LNHDA and CDR2 is SQIVND (reference sequence). The chain's CDR3 is CASSLSGTRGDTQYF. Here the CDR3 DNA reads TGTGCCAGTAGTCTGAGCGGGACTCGGGGAGATACGCAGTATTTT.

The CDR3 sequence is CASRGLPIQPQHF. The CDR3 DNA sequence: TGTGCCAGCAGGGGACTTCCGATCCAGCCCCAGCATTTT. The chain carries TRBV2 and TRBJ1-5; a possible D gene is TRBD1 (5 bases). Trimming removed 6 bases at V and 7 bases at J, with 13 bases between. Germline V lookup: CDR1 SNHLY, CDR2 FYNNEI. CDR3 size: 13 residues.

The rearrangement joins TRBV28 to TRBJ1-2, with 8 nucleotides matching TRBD1. The CDR3 sequence is 17 residues long. Unmatched junction bases numbered 15, after V lost 5 bases and J lost 4 bases. From germline, CDR1 is MDHEN and CDR2 SYDVKM. As DNA, the CDR3 is TGTGCCAGCAGTGGGGGAGACAGGGGTGGCATCCTCTATGGCTACACCTTC. This sequence encodes CASSGGDRGGILYGYTF.

CDR3 bases: TGTGCCAGCTCACCTCCTAACACCGGGGAGCTGTTTTTT. Translation gives CASSPPNTGELFF. The gene calls are TRBV18 and TRBJ2-2, with D uncertain. Germline V gene data show CDR1 as KGHSH and CDR2 as LQKENI. With 3 bases removed from V and 2 bases from J, the gap between germline ends came to 4 bases. CDR3 length equals 13 residues.

The chain couples TRBV29-1 to TRBJ1-1; 7 nucleotides line up with TRBD1. CDR3 size: 13 residues. Germline V CDR1 and CDR2: SQVTM, ANQGSEA. The ends lost 3 bases at V and 0 bases at J; junction bases unmatched: 1. This CDR3 reads CSVEGTVNTEAFF. As DNA, the CDR3 is TGCAGCGTTGAGGGGACAGTGAACACTGAAGCTTTCTTT.

The chain recombines TRBV4-1 with TRBJ2-7; 7 bases are shared with TRBD2. The CDR3 is 15 amino acids. The germline CDR1 and CDR2 sequences are MGHRA and YSYEKL. V trimming: 4 bases; J trimming: 5 bases; junction bases outside the gene matches: 11. CDR3 in amino acids: CASSRLPGGRHEQYF. The CDR3 DNA reads TGCGCCAGCAGCCGACTTCCTGGCGGGAGACACGAGCAGTACTTC.

This clone was seen just once. The chain carries TRBV30 and TRBJ2-1, with 9 bases that match TRBD2. This CDR3 region has 13 residues. The ends lost 7 bases at V and 3 bases at J; junction bases unmatched: 4. Looked up from germline, CDR1 is GTSNPN and CDR2 is SVGIG (reference sequence). CDR3 residues: CASRLAVYNEQFF. The CDR3 DNA follows: TGTGCCTCTCGACTAGCGGTCTACAATGAGCAGTTCTTC.

The rearrangement uses TRBV9 and TRBJ2-3, with 10 bases aligning to TRBD2. The germline V gene encodes CDR1 SGDLS and CDR2 YYNGEE. This CDR3 contains 15 residues. V lost 1 base, J lost 1 base, and 0 bases stayed unmatched. The CDR3 DNA reads TGTGCCAGCAGCGTACTAGCGGGGGGCACAGATACGCAGTATTTT. It yields the protein CASSVLAGGTDTQYF.

This rearrangement joins TRBV18 to TRBJ1-2, with 8 positions matching TRBD1. Germline assignment: CDR1 KGHSH and CDR2 LQKENI. The CDR3 sequence is 15 residues long. Germline trimming cut 8 bases from V and 6 bases from J; bases unmatched to any gene: 14. CDR3 nucleotides: TGTGCCAGCCGGTCAGCGGACAGGGACGGTAATGGCTACACCTTC. Translation gives CASRSADRDGNGYTF.

This clone was counted a single time. In DNA, the CDR3 is TGTGCCAGCAGCTTTATGATGGGGCAGGGGGCAGGCCAGCCCCAGCATTTT. Protein product: CASSFMMGQGAGQPQHF. The rearrangement uses TRBV5-6 and TRBJ1-5; 8 positions match TRBD1. This CDR3 spans 17 amino acids. Germline V gene sequence: CDR1 SGHDT, CDR2 YYEEEE. V gave up 2 bases and J gave up 7 bases; unmatched junction bases: 14.

The chain carries TRBV19 and TRBJ1-4; 8 positions agree with TRBD1. This CDR3 spans 14 amino acids. The V gene's germline CDR1 is LNHDA and CDR2 SQIVND (reference sequence). J lost 5 bases, V lost 3 bases, and 2 bases had no gene match. CDR3 protein: CASSMYRGNEKLFF. The CDR3 nucleotides read TGTGCCAGTAGTATGTACAGGGGGAATGAAAAACTGTTTTTT.

This clone has only one observation. The chain combines TRBV7-3 with TRBJ2-3; maybe TRBD1 (5 bases). The CDR3 spans 14 residues. The germline V gene has CDR1 SGHTA and CDR2 FQGTGA. Between the trimmed V and J ends, which lost 5 bases and 2 bases, there was a span of 11 bases. DNA for the CDR3: TGTGCCAGCAGCCTAGACAGATACACAGATACGCAGTATTTT. Protein product: CASSLDRYTDTQYF.

V gene TRBV19 combines with J gene TRBJ2-2, with D perhaps TRBD2 (5 bases). This CDR3 is built from 14 residues. V was clipped by 7 bases and J by 3 bases, with 12 bases between them. The germline CDR1 and CDR2 sequences are LNHDA and SQIVND (reference sequence). CDR3 sequence reads: CASTADWDTGELFF. CDR3 DNA: TGTGCCAGTACCGCGGACTGGGACACCGGGGAGCTGTTTTTT.

This chain joins TRBV10-3 and TRBJ2-5; 12 bases match TRBD2. V lost 4 bases to trimming and J lost 7 bases; unmatched junction nucleotides: 7. The CDR3 covers 15 residues. Germline V gene sequence: CDR1 ENHRY, CDR2 SYGVKD. In nucleotides, the CDR3 is TGTGCCATCAGTGGGACTAGCGGGAACCTCGGGACCCAGTACTTC. Translation gives CAISGTSGNLGTQYF.

The rearrangement uses TRBV7-2 and TRBJ2-3; the match to TRBD2 covers 9 bases. CDR3 size: 16 residues. The junction had 8 bases not matched to a gene; V was cut back by 1 base and J by 6 bases. Germline assignment: CDR1 SGHTA and CDR2 FQGNSA. The CDR3 reads CASSLDLREGIDTQYF. Written as DNA, the CDR3 is TGTGCCAGCAGCTTAGATCTGCGGGAGGGAATTGATACGCAGTATTTT.

The V and J genes are TRBV11-2 and TRBJ2-2; D may be TRBD1 (6 bases). In germline, CDR1 is SGHAT, CDR2 FQNNGV. The V end lost 4 bases, the J end lost 5 bases, and 11 bases lay between the germline ends. The CDR3 runs 14 residues. CDR3 in DNA: TGTGCCAGCAGCTCCCTAACAGGGACCGGGGAGCTGTTTTTT. Translating it yields CASSSLTGTGELFF.

The chain links TRBV2 to TRBJ1-2, with 9 bases lining up with TRBD1. The ends lost 8 bases at V and 5 bases at J; junction bases unmatched: 3. There are 12 residues in the CDR3. Germline CDR1 is SNHLY and CDR2 is FYNNEI. The CDR3, as DNA: TGTGCCAGCGGGGGGACAGGGTATGGCTACACCTTC. Its protein is CASGGTGYGYTF.

The chain combines TRBV6-5 with TRBJ1-5; 9 bases align to TRBD1. V shed 4 bases, J shed 6 bases, and the junction held 4 bases outside the gene matches. The germline V gene has CDR1 MNHEY and CDR2 SVGAGI. The CDR3 consists of 14 residues. This CDR3 is CASSSRQGVQPQHF. CDR3 in DNA: TGTGCCAGCAGTTCTAGACAGGGGGTTCAGCCCCAGCATTTT.

The rearrangement uses TRBV10-3 and TRBJ2-1; a possible D gene is TRBD1 (6 bases). Trimming removed 4 bases from V and 0 bases from J, with 10 bases in between. Germline loops: CDR1 ENHRY, CDR2 SYGVKD. This CDR3 contains 15 residues. The CDR3 DNA reads as TGTGCCATCAGTGGGACAGCTCTCTCCTACAATGAGCAGTTCTTC. Protein: CAISGTALSYNEQFF.

This sequence joins TRBV4-2 and TRBJ2-2; maybe TRBD1 (5 bases). The CDR3 length is 15 residues. Trimming removed 4 bases from V and 2 bases from J, with 11 bases in between. CDR1 and CDR2 (germline): LGHNA, YNFKEQ. In DNA form, the CDR3 reads TGTGCCAGCAGCCTTCAAGGGGTAAACACCGGGGAGCTGTTTTTT. Translation gives CASSLQGVNTGELFF.

This clone appeared once. The chain is built from TRBV29-1 and TRBJ2-7, with D possibly matching TRBD2 (6 bases). The germline V gene encodes CDR1 SQVTM and CDR2 ANQGSEA. Trimming stripped 7 bases from V and 2 bases from J, with 15 bases between. This CDR3 has 13 residues. The CDR3 region has the DNA TGCAGCGGTGGAAGTGGAGGGACCTACGAGCAGTACTTC. Protein: CSGGSGGTYEQYF.

In this sample, this clone turned up a few times. The chain uses TRBV27 and TRBJ2-3; the match to TRBD2 covers 8 bases. CDR3 length equals 15 residues. Germline trimming cut 3 bases from V and 5 bases from J; bases unmatched to any gene: 7. Looked up from germline, CDR1 is MNHEY and CDR2 is SMNVEV (reference sequence). In DNA form, the CDR3 reads TGTGCCAGCAGTTTTAACGGGAGGGAGGAAGATACGCAGTATTTT. Translation: CASSFNGREEDTQYF.

The chain uses TRBV2 and TRBJ1-4, with TRBD1 matching 9 bases. V was clipped by 7 bases and J by 8 bases; unmatched bases: 14. Per the germline V gene, CDR1 is SNHLY and CDR2 is FYNNEI. This CDR3 comprises 16 residues. In nucleotides, the CDR3 is TGTGCCAGCACTTCGGACAGGGGCCTCCCAGGGGAAAAACTGTTTTTT. This encodes CASTSDRGLPGEKLFF.

The rearrangement links TRBV5-8 to TRBJ2-2, with 9 positions matching TRBD2. Germline CDR1 SGHTS, CDR2 YDEGEE. The CDR3 consists of 16 residues. V trimming: 0 bases; J trimming: 0 bases; junction bases outside the gene matches: 0. The CDR3 protein is CASSLGLAANTGELFF. The CDR3 DNA is TGTGCCAGCAGCTTGGGACTAGCGGCGAACACCGGGGAGCTGTTTTTT.

The V call is TRBV7-6, the J call TRBJ1-5; no clear D. Germline CDR1 is SGHVS and CDR2 is FNYEAQ. The V end lost 1 base, the J end lost 0 bases, and 10 bases lay between the germline ends. The CDR3 contains 16 residues. CDR3 residues: CASSLEAGDSNQPQHF. The CDR3 DNA reads as TGTGCCAGCAGCTTAGAAGCCGGGGATAGCAATCAGCCCCAGCATTTT.